These 5 T cell receptor beta chains were all obtained from the same sample, sequenced in a study of blood T cell repertoires in COVID-19. Sequencing used immunoSEQ multiplex PCR; TCRdb keeps in-frame clones, though not all of them. Among around 300,000 clones listed, approximately 88% were seen once. The material sequenced was peripheral blood. These TCRs come from a man aged 45-65 years with acute or convalescent COVID-19.

The V and J genes are TRBV9 and TRBJ2-7; no clear D gene. Germline values: CDR1 SGDLS, CDR2 YYNGEE. The V end was cut by 3 bases, the J end by 0 bases, with 4 bases between. The CDR3 is 12 residues long. CDR3 nucleotides: TGTGCCAGCAGCGACAACTCCTACGAGCAGTACTTC. It specifies CASSDNSYEQYF.

The chain has TRBV10-1 and TRBJ1-6; no definite D call. Germline V gives CDR1 WNHNN, CDR2 SYGVQD (reference sequence). V shed 2 bases and J shed 10 bases, with 9 bases lying between them. This CDR3 spans 13 amino acids. The CDR3 reads CASSEIMGSPLHF. CDR3 DNA: TGCGCCAGCAGTGAGATTATGGGCTCACCCCTCCACTTT.

This rearrangement joins TRBV2 to TRBJ2-7; D is perhaps TRBD1 (7 bases). The V end was cut by 6 bases, the J end by 6 bases, with 12 bases between. This CDR3 has 12 residues. From germline, CDR1 is SNHLY and CDR2 FYNNEI. Written as DNA, the CDR3 is TGTGCCAGCAGGGCAGGGGGGTCCGAGCAGTACTTC. Encoded protein: CASRAGGSEQYF.

V is TRBV10-2 and J is TRBJ1-1; 7 bases map to TRBD1. Looked up from germline, CDR1 is WSHSY and CDR2 is SAAADI. V lost 6 bases, J lost 7 bases, and 8 bases stayed unmatched. The CDR3 consists of 13 residues. For the CDR3, the DNA is TGCGCCAGCAGCCCACTGAGGGACAGTGAAGCTTTCTTT. This encodes CASSPLRDSEAFF.

The DNA of the CDR3 is TGTGCCAGCCCTACTTGGGAGACCCAGTACTTC. Its translation is CASPTWETQYF. This chain connects TRBV6-5 to TRBJ2-5; D is unresolved. This CDR3 region has 11 residues. CDR1 MNHEY and CDR2 SVGAGI come from the germline V gene. Trimming left V 8 bases short and J 5 bases short, with 9 bases between.